The 16 T cell receptor beta chains reported below all come from one sample, sequenced in a study of post-analysis software for immune sequencing data. Points from the study as a whole: Elevated frequency relative to controls characterized several TRBV segments in patients, TRBV5-6, TRBV5-1 and TRBV20-1 among them.

Unique molecular identifiers tagged the TCR beta cDNA libraries. TCRdb re-derived calls from the PCR reads in MiXCR, one entry per CDR3 protein. This table has hundreds of thousands of distinct CDR3 sequences, about 32% appearing once. Antigen specificity for these receptors is unknown. The sample comprised blood. Every receptor here comes from a girl aged 5 to 17 with multiple sclerosis.

This clonotype was picked up a small number of times. The V gene is TRBV29-1, the J gene TRBJ2-1, with TRBD2 as a possible D gene (8 bases). The CDR3 is 13 residues long. Trimming took 6 bases from V and 9 from J, leaving 18 bases between them. From germline, CDR1 is SQVTM and CDR2 ANQGSEA. DNA for the CDR3: TGCAGCGTAAAAACGACAGGGACTAGTGAGCAGTTCTTC. This encodes CSVKTTGTSEQFF.

The gene calls are TRBV7-2 and TRBJ2-5; D perhaps matches TRBD1 (6 bases). Gene TRBJ2-7 matches the end of the DNA better, so the J call may be wrong. Germline V CDR1 and CDR2: SGHTA, FQGNSA. This CDR3 spans 13 amino acids. CDR3 nucleotide sequence: TGTGCCAGCAGTCCTGGGTGGGGGCGCGAGCAGTACTTC. Translated, it gives CASSPGWGREQYF.

Only a few counts were recorded for this clonotype. This chain joins TRBV7-9 and TRBJ2-3; 9 positions agree with TRBD2. The length of the CDR3 is 16 residues. V dropped 4 bases and J dropped 6; count of bases not matched to a gene: 11. Looked up from germline, CDR1 is SEHNR and CDR2 is FQNEAQ (reference sequence). CDR3 nucleotides: TGTGCCAGCAGCTCTGCGGCGGGAGGGACCGGGGATACGCAGTATTTT. Translating it yields CASSSAAGGTGDTQYF. Full variable domain (outside the CDR3, taken from reference TRBV7-9 and TRBJ2-3): DTGVSQNPRHKITKRGQNVTFRCDPISEHNRLYWYRQTLGQGPEFLTYFQNEAQLEKSRLLSDRFSAERPKGSFSTLEIQRTEQGDSAMYLCASSSAAGGTGDTQYFGPGTRLTVL.

As DNA, the CDR3 is TGCGCCAGCAGCCAAGACCTCGTGGGCACAGATACGCAGTATTTT. Protein: CASSQDLVGTDTQYF. V gene TRBV4-3 combines with J gene TRBJ2-3; D uncertain. Germline lookup yields CDR1 LGHNA and CDR2 YSLEER. There are 15 residues in the CDR3. The V gene lost 0 bases and the J gene lost 1 base, with 8 bases spanning the gap.

The chain links TRBV9 to TRBJ2-1, with 7 nucleotides matching TRBD1. The junction had 7 bases not matched to a gene; V was cut back by 4 bases and J by 6 bases. Looked up from germline, CDR1 is SGDLS and CDR2 is YYNGEE. The CDR3 sequence is 14 residues long. CDR3 loop: CASSPVRGRNEQFF. CDR3 nucleotides: TGTGCCAGCAGCCCGGTGAGGGGGCGCAATGAGCAGTTCTTC.

The chain uses TRBV6-2 or TRBV6-3 and TRBJ2-1, with 15 positions matching TRBD2. The trim removed 2 bases at V and 8 bases at J, leaving 7 bases unmatched. Germline CDR1 MNHEY, CDR2 SVGEGT. This CDR3 has 17 residues. CDR3 DNA: TGTGCCAGCAGTTACGTTTATCGGACTAGCGGGAGGGATGAGCAGTTCTTC. It encodes CASSYVYRTSGRDEQFF.

The chain uses TRBV19 and TRBJ2-1, with 7 nucleotides matching TRBD1. After removal of 4 bases from V and 2 bases from J, the junction contained 8 bases not matched to a gene. Germline V lookup: CDR1 LNHDA, CDR2 SQIVND (reference sequence). This CDR3 is built from 16 residues. The CDR3 loop is CASSKLATGTYNEQFF. CDR3 DNA: TGTGCCAGTAGTAAATTAGCGACAGGGACCTACAATGAGCAGTTCTTC.

This clonotype was observed a handful of times. The rearrangement joins TRBV3-1 to TRBJ2-3; 11 bases map to TRBD2. CDR1 is LGHDT and CDR2 is YNNKEL in the germline V gene (reference sequence). The junction had 9 bases not matched to a gene; V was cut back by 4 bases and J by 6 bases. This CDR3 is built from 16 residues. The CDR3 bases are TGTGCCAGCAGCCCCCGACTAGCGGGGAGGATGGATACGCAGTATTTT. It codes for CASSPRLAGRMDTQYF.

The chain uses TRBV7-2 and TRBJ1-2; D is possibly TRBD1 (6 bases). The CDR3 is 14 residues long. V was cut by 6 bases and J by 8 bases, with 19 bases left in between. Looked up from germline, CDR1 is SGHTA and CDR2 is FQGNSA. The CDR3 reads CASRRLTGFWGYTF. The CDR3 DNA sequence: TGTGCCAGCAGACGACTAACAGGGTTTTGGGGCTACACCTTC.

This chain joins TRBV29-1 and TRBJ1-2; D unclear. The CDR3 sequence is 13 residues long. The germline gives CDR1 SQVTM, CDR2 ANQGSEA. V lost 4 bases to trimming and J lost 5 bases, with 14 bases between them. The DNA for the CDR3 is TGCAGCGTTGTATACGGGGTTGGGTATGGCTACACCTTC. Its translation is CSVVYGVGYGYTF.

The sample holds one count of this clonotype. CDR3 coding DNA: TGTGCCAGCAGTCTCGGGGCCCTACGAGAGACCCAGTACTTC. Residues: CASSLGALRETQYF. The gene calls are TRBV6-1 and TRBJ2-5, with D perhaps being TRBD1 or TRBD2 (5 bases each). Trimming left V 5 bases short and J 4 bases short, with 14 bases between. CDR3 size: 14 residues. The germline CDR1 and CDR2 sequences are MNHNS and SASEGT.

A few counts support this clonotype. This chain uses TRBV4-2 with TRBJ2-7; no clear D gene. Germline values: CDR1 LGHNA, CDR2 YNFKEQ. Trimming removed 2 bases from V and 4 bases from J, with 9 bases in between. The CDR3 runs 13 residues. The CDR3 protein is CASSQSLKYEQYF. The CDR3 DNA is TGTGCCAGCAGCCAATCTTTAAAGTACGAGCAGTACTTC.

This clonotype was counted between two and nine times. This may come from a read error, since a much larger clone is one base off. The rearrangement joins TRBV7-2 to TRBJ2-1, with D tentatively TRBD2 (5 bases). Germline V lookup: CDR1 SGHTA, CDR2 FQGNSA. The CDR3 loop spans 12 amino acids. CDR3 residues: CASSPGGNGQFF. The CDR3, as DNA: TGTGCCAGCAGCCCAGGAGGCAATGGGCAGTTCTTC.

V and J are TRBV20-1 and TRBJ1-2; D uncertain. V gave up 2 bases and J gave up 9 bases, with 13 bases separating them. This CDR3 region has 12 residues. The germline gives CDR1 DFQATT, CDR2 SNEGSKA (reference sequence). CDR3 in amino acids: CSARNRGYSYTF. Here the CDR3 DNA reads TGCAGTGCTAGAAACAGAGGCTACAGCTACACCTTC.

This clonotype was seen a few times. V is TRBV4-1 and J is TRBJ1-4; D is uncertain. This CDR3 contains 17 residues. Germline values: CDR1 MGHRA, CDR2 YSYEKL. Trimming cost V 4 bases and J 3 bases, with 18 bases left between them. In DNA form, the CDR3 reads TGCGCCAGCAGCCCCGGGCAGTCCGGACGACCTAATGAAAAACTGTTTTTT. The encoded protein is CASSPGQSGRPNEKLFF.

J is TRBJ1-6 and V is TRBV7-2; D might be TRBD1 (5 bases). This CDR3 has 12 residues. Germline CDR1 is SGHTA and CDR2 is FQGNSA. V shed 5 bases and J shed 14 bases, with 13 bases lying between them. In DNA, the CDR3 is TGTGCCAGCAGCGCCGGGGGAGGTGCCCTCCACTTT. It codes for CASSAGGGALHF.